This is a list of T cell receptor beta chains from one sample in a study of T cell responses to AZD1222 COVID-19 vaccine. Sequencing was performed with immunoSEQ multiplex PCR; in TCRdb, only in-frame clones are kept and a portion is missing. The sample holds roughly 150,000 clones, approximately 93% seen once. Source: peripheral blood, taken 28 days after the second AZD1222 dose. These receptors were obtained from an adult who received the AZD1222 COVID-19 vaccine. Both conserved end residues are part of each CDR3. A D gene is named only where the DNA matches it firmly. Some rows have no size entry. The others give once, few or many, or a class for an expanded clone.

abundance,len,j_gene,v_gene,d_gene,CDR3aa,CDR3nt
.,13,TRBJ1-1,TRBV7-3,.,CASSSSDSTEAFF,TGTGCCAGCAGCTCCTCGGACAGCACTGAAGCTTTCTTT
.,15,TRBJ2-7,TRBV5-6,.,CASSLGRGGNYEQYF,TGTGCCAGCAGCTTGGGGCGAGGGGGAAACTACGAGCAGTACTTC
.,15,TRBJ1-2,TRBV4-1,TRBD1,CASSQGQGNHYGYTF,TGCGCCAGCAGCCAGGGACAGGGGAACCACTATGGCTACACCTTC
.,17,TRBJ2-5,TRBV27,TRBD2,CASSPYMGGTSRETQYF,TGTGCCAGCAGTCCCTATATGGGGGGGACTAGCAGGGAGACCCAGTACTTC
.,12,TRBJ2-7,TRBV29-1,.,CSVNTLAAEQYF,TGCAGCGTTAATACCCTAGCTGCGGAGCAGTACTTC
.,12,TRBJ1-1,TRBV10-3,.,CAISEWGTEAFF,TGTGCCATCAGTGAGTGGGGCACTGAAGCTTTCTTT
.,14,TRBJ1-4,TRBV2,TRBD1,CASRTGTGNEKLFF,TGTGCCAGCAGAACCGGGACAGGAAATGAAAAACTGTTTTTT
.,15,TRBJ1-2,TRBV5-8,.,CASGTHRDANYGYTF,TGTGCCAGCGGAACTCACAGGGATGCTAACTATGGCTACACCTTC
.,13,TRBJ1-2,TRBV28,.,CASSTRQSYGYTF,TGTGCCAGCAGTACCCGACAGAGCTATGGCTACACCTTC
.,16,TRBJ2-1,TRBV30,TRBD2,CAWGWRESPSYNEQFF,TGTGCCTGGGGGTGGCGGGAGTCCCCATCCTACAATGAGCAGTTCTTC
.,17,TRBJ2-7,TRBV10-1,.,CASSECWREPLAYEQYF,TGCGCCAGCAGTGAGTGTTGGCGGGAACCATTGGCCTACGAGCAGTACTTC
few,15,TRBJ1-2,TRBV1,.,CTSSQGGTGTNGYTF,TGCACCAGCAGCCAAGGCGGTACAGGGACTAATGGCTACACCTTC
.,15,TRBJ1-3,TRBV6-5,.,CASSYRAHSGNTIYF,TGTGCCAGCAGTTACAGGGCTCACTCTGGAAACACCATATATTTT
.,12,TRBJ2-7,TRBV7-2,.,CASSLQSYEQYF,TGTGCCAGCAGCTTGCAGTCCTACGAGCAGTACTTC
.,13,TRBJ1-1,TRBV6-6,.,CASRTREDTEAFF,TGTGCCAGCAGAACCAGGGAGGACACTGAAGCTTTCTTT
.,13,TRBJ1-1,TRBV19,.,CASSPKMNTEAFF,TGTGCCAGTAGTCCTAAAATGAACACTGAAGCTTTCTTT
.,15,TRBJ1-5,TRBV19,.,CASSNARLGNQPQHF,TGTGCCAGTAGTAACGCGAGGTTAGGCAATCAGCCCCAGCATTTT
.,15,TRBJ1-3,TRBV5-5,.,CASSSLKGSGNTIYF,TGTGCCAGCAGCTCCCTCAAGGGTTCTGGAAACACCATATATTTT
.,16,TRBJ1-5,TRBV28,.,CASTPFYRVVFQPQHF,TGTGCCAGCACCCCTTTCTACAGGGTAGTATTTCAGCCCCAGCATTTT
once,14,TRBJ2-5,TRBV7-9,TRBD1,CASIRTGQGETQYF,TGTGCCAGCATCCGGACAGGGCAGGGAGAGACCCAGTACTTC
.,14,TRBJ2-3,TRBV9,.,CASSVTVVTDTQYF,TGTGCCAGCAGCGTAACGGTAGTCACAGATACGCAGTATTTT
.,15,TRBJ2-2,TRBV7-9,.,CASSQRGRNTGELFF,TGTGCCAGCAGCCAGAGAGGAAGAAACACCGGGGAGCTGTTTTTT
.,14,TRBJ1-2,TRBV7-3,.,CASSPRGGNYGYTF,TGTGCCAGCAGCCCTCGGGGGGGCAACTATGGCTACACCTTC
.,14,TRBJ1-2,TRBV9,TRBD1,CASSVMGTGYGYTF,TGTGCCAGCAGCGTAATGGGGACAGGGTATGGCTACACCTTC
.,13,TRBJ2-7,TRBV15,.,CATARDRPYEQYF,TGTGCCACCGCTAGGGATCGCCCCTACGAGCAGTACTTC
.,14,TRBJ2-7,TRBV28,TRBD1,CASSLWDREYEQYF,TGTGCCAGCAGTTTATGGGACAGGGAATACGAGCAGTACTTC
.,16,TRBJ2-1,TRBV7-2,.,CASSRQSRGSYNEQFF,TGTGCCAGCAGCCGGCAGAGCCGGGGCTCCTACAATGAGCAGTTCTTC
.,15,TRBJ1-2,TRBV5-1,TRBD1,CASSLDQGAADGYTF,TGCGCCAGCAGCTTGGATCAGGGGGCTGCCGATGGCTACACCTTC
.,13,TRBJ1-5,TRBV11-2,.,CASSLFGNQPQHF,TGTGCCAGCAGCTTATTTGGCAATCAGCCCCAGCATTTT
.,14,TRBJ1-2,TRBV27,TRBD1,CASSTGTGWDGYTF,TGTGCCAGCAGTACCGGGACAGGGTGGGATGGCTACACCTTC
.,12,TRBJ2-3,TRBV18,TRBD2,CASSPQRDAAYF,TGTGCCAGCTCACCACAGCGGGACGCCGCGTATTTT
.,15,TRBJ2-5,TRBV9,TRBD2,CASSGAGGPQETQYF,TGTGCCAGCAGCGGAGCGGGGGGGCCACAAGAGACCCAGTACTTC
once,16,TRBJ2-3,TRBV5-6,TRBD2,CASSYATSGVADTQYF,TGTGCCAGCAGCTACGCTACTAGCGGGGTTGCAGATACGCAGTATTTT
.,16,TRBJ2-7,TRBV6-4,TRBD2,CASSDRLAGPSYEQYF,TGTGCCAGCAGTGACCGACTAGCGGGGCCTTCCTACGAGCAGTACTTC
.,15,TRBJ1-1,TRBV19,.,CASSTPGGGSTEAFF,TGTGCCAGTAGTACCCCGGGTGGGGGGAGCACTGAAGCTTTCTTT
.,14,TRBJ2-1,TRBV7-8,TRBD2,CASSLVMTSDEQFF,TGTGCCAGCAGCTTAGTGATGACTAGCGATGAGCAGTTCTTC
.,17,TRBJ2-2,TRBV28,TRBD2,CASSLGLAGGPGGELFF,TGTGCCAGCAGTTTAGGACTAGCGGGAGGTCCCGGCGGGGAGCTGTTTTTT
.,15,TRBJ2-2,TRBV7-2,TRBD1,CASSTWTGSIGELFF,TGTGCCAGCAGCACCTGGACAGGGTCTATCGGGGAGCTGTTTTTT
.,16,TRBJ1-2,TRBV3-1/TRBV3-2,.,CASSQDLRGANYGYTF,TGTGCCAGCAGCCAAGATCTCAGGGGAGCTAACTATGGCTACACCTTC
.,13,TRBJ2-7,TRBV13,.,CASSTGAGYEQYF,TGTGCCAGCAGCACGGGAGCCGGCTACGAGCAGTACTTC
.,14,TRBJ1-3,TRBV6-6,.,CAIHGMLAGNTIYF,TGTGCCATTCATGGGATGCTCGCCGGAAACACCATATATTTT
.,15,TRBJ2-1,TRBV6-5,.,CASSPSPPERHEQFF,TGTGCCAGCAGTCCCTCCCCCCCGGAGCGTCATGAGCAGTTCTTC
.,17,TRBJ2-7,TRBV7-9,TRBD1,CASSLIIGTDNSYEQYF,TGTGCCAGCAGCTTAATTATCGGGACAGATAATTCCTACGAGCAGTACTTC
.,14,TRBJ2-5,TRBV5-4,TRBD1,CASSSGTGQETQYF,TGTGCCAGCAGCTCTGGGACAGGTCAAGAGACCCAGTACTTC
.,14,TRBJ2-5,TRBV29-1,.,CSVDPGASQETQYF,TGCAGCGTTGATCCGGGGGCGTCCCAAGAGACCCAGTACTTC
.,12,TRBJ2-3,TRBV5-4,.,CASSRHPDTQYF,TGTGCCAGCAGCCGTCACCCAGATACGCAGTATTTT